Listed below are T cell receptor beta chains from one sample, sequenced in a study of blood T cell repertoires in COVID-19. TCRdb keeps only in-frame clones here, not all; method: immunoSEQ multiplex PCR. The sample consists of roughly 120,000 clones, about 90% of them appearing once. The sequenced material came from peripheral blood. The receptors here all came from a human donor in a cohort sampled during active COVID-19. The CDR3 runs from the conserved cysteine through the conserved F or W. The D gene is left open where the match is weak. Clone size is not always given. Where it is, it says once, few, many or a class for expanded clones.

CDR3 DNA	CDR3 protein	clone size	V gene	J gene	D gene
TGTGCCAGCAGCCTCGGACTAGCTGGCGAGCAGTACTTC	CASSLGLAGEQYF	-	TRBV3-1/TRBV3-2	TRBJ2-7	TRBD2
TGTGCCAGCAGCGTCACCGCAGATCACGACTATGGCTACACCTTC	CASSVTADHDYGYTF	-	TRBV9	TRBJ1-2	-
TGTGCCAGTAGTATTGTCGGGAGGTCCAATGAGCAGTTCTTC	CASSIVGRSNEQFF	-	TRBV19	TRBJ2-1	TRBD2
TGTGCCAGCAGACTCTGGTCCCAAGAGACCCAGTACTTC	CASRLWSQETQYF	-	TRBV6-5	TRBJ2-5	-
TGTGCCAGCAGCATGGGACCCCCAGGGGTCACAGATACGCAGTATTTT	CASSMGPPGVTDTQYF	-	TRBV7-6	TRBJ2-3	-
TGTGCCAGCAGTTACACGGACAGAATCACAGATACGCAGTATTTT	CASSYTDRITDTQYF	-	TRBV6-2/TRBV6-3	TRBJ2-3	-
TGTGCCAGCAGTGGGACAGGGGGAAGTGGCTACACCTTC	CASSGTGGSGYTF	-	TRBV25-1	TRBJ1-2	TRBD1
TGTGCCAGCTCACAATCCCTTTTCGGCACAGATACGCAGTATTTT	CASSQSLFGTDTQYF	-	TRBV18	TRBJ2-3	-
TGTGCCAGCATAAGGGACCCAGGGGGGAACACTGAAGCTTTCTTT	CASIRDPGGNTEAFF	once	TRBV2	TRBJ1-1	TRBD1
TGTGCCAGCAGCCGGACTAGCGGGAGGGAAGAGACCCAGTACTTC	CASSRTSGREETQYF	-	TRBV7-9	TRBJ2-5	TRBD2
TGCGCCAGCAGTCCGATGGGTGCAGGGATTAATGAGCAGTTCTTC	CASSPMGAGINEQFF	-	TRBV4-1	TRBJ2-1	-
TGTGCCAGCAGCCGGGAGGGGTACGAGCAGTACTTC	CASSREGYEQYF	-	TRBV7-8	TRBJ2-7	TRBD2
TGCGCCAGCAGCTGGGCGGGAGGCCACGAGCAGTACTTC	CASSWAGGHEQYF	-	TRBV5-1	TRBJ2-7	TRBD2
TGCGCCAGCAGCCAAACGACAGGGAGCACTGAAGCTTTCTTT	CASSQTTGSTEAFF	-	TRBV4-3	TRBJ1-1	TRBD1
TGTGCCAGTACCGCGACATTCCGGCAGGGTGTAAATGAGCAGTTCTTC	CASTATFRQGVNEQFF	-	TRBV19	TRBJ2-1	-
TGCGCCAGCCGGAACACTGAAGCTTTCTTT	CASRNTEAFF	once	TRBV10-2	TRBJ1-1	-
TGTGCCAGCAGTTTACGTACGGGAGGTTGGGGGGAGCAGTACTTC	CASSLRTGGWGEQYF	once	TRBV28	TRBJ2-7	TRBD2
TGTGCCATCAGTGCGGTTGGGCAGGGGGCGGGCAATCAGCCCCAGCATTTT	CAISAVGQGAGNQPQHF	-	TRBV10-3	TRBJ1-5	TRBD1
TGTGCCAGTAGTGACAGGCCGAACACTGAAGCTTTCTTT	CASSDRPNTEAFF	-	TRBV19	TRBJ1-1	-
TGTGCCAGTAGTCCATCCCTGGGGGCCACTGAAGCTTTCTTT	CASSPSLGATEAFF	few	TRBV19	TRBJ1-1	-
TGCGCCAGCAGCTTGGCCGGGGCTAGCGGCGACAATGAGCAGTTCTTC	CASSLAGASGDNEQFF	-	TRBV5-1	TRBJ2-1	TRBD2
TGCGCCAGCAGCTGGGGAGGGGTTGGAGCCTTAGGGAATGAGCAGTTCTTC	CASSWGGVGALGNEQFF	-	TRBV4-1	TRBJ2-1	TRBD2
TGTGCCAGCAACCCGGACAGGGGGCCTAATTCACCCCTCCACTTT	CASNPDRGPNSPLHF	-	TRBV2	TRBJ1-6	TRBD1
TGTGCCAGCAGCCTACTAGCGGGAGGGCCTATTGGTGAGCAGTTCTTC	CASSLLAGGPIGEQFF	-	TRBV11-2	TRBJ2-1	TRBD2
TGTGCCAGCAGCGTTCCCCAGGACGGACAGGGGGCCTCAGATACGCAGTATTTT	CASSVPQDGQGASDTQYF	-	TRBV9	TRBJ2-3	TRBD1
TGTGCCAGCAGCATGAGGGTGGCTGCTAGCACAGATACGCAGTATTTT	CASSMRVAASTDTQYF	-	TRBV7-6	TRBJ2-3	-
TGTGCCAGCAGCTTGGGACAGAGCAATCAGCCCCAGCATTTT	CASSLGQSNQPQHF	-	TRBV5-6	TRBJ1-5	-
TGTGCCAGCAGCCGCGGGACTAGCGGGATCAATGAGCAGTTCTTC	CASSRGTSGINEQFF	-	TRBV7-3	TRBJ2-1	TRBD2
TGTGCCACCAGTGATCCCGCCAGGGAGACCCAGTACTTC	CATSDPARETQYF	-	TRBV24-1	TRBJ2-5	-
TGTGCCAGCAGTTATACCGGGACAGGGGCCTACGAGCAGTACTTC	CASSYTGTGAYEQYF	-	TRBV7-2	TRBJ2-7	TRBD1
TGCGCCAGCAGTGAATCTAAGGGGGACAGGTTGAGAGATACGCAGTATTTT	CASSESKGDRLRDTQYF	-	TRBV10-1	TRBJ2-3	TRBD1
TGTGCCAGCAGCACAGGGGGAGGGGGCTACACCTTC	CASSTGGGGYTF	-	TRBV6-6	TRBJ1-2	TRBD1
TGCGCCAGCAGCCAACTCGCGGGACAGGGCGGTTCACCCCTCCACTTT	CASSQLAGQGGSPLHF	-	TRBV4-3	TRBJ1-6	TRBD1
TGTGCCAGCAGCCTAAACAGAGAAGAGACCCAGTACTTC	CASSLNREETQYF	-	TRBV7-3	TRBJ2-5	-
TGTGCCAGCAGCCTACAGGGAAGCACTGAAGCTTTCTTT	CASSLQGSTEAFF	-	TRBV11-3	TRBJ1-1	-
TGTGCCAGCAGTCGGTCCGGGACAGGCCTCGTTCAGTACTTC	CASSRSGTGLVQYF	-	TRBV2	TRBJ2-4	TRBD1
TGTGCCAGCGAAGGGACAGGGGGGTCCTACAATGAGCAGTTCTTC	CASEGTGGSYNEQFF	once	TRBV25-1	TRBJ2-1	TRBD1
TGCGCCAGCAGCGTGGGACAGAACTATGGCTACACCTTC	CASSVGQNYGYTF	-	TRBV5-1	TRBJ1-2	TRBD1
TGTGCCAGCAGTCAGATCAGGGCCATTAGCTCCTACAATGAGCAGTTCTTC	CASSQIRAISSYNEQFF	-	TRBV6-4	TRBJ2-1	-
TGCGCCAGCAGCTTTATATCTCCAGAGACCCAGTACTTC	CASSFISPETQYF	once	TRBV5-1	TRBJ2-5	-
TGCAGTGCGAGTGGGACAGTATATGGCTACACCTTC	CSASGTVYGYTF	-	TRBV20-1	TRBJ1-2	TRBD1
TGTGCCAGCAGCGTAGAGGGGACAGGGCCCGGGACCCAGTACTTC	CASSVEGTGPGTQYF	-	TRBV9	TRBJ2-5	TRBD1
TGCGCCAGCAGCCAACCCCCCTCGGGGGGGCCGATAGGGAATGAGCAGTTCTTC	CASSQPPSGGPIGNEQFF	-	TRBV4-1	TRBJ2-1	TRBD2
TGTGCCAGCAGTTACCAGACAGGGGCACTCCAAGAGACCCAGTACTTC	CASSYQTGALQETQYF	-	TRBV6-2/TRBV6-3	TRBJ2-5	TRBD1
TGTGCCAGTAGTCCGGACTCTTACAATGAGCAGTTCTTC	CASSPDSYNEQFF	once	TRBV19	TRBJ2-1	-
TGTGCCAGCAGTCCCCCGGGGACTAGCGGGAGGGAGCAGTACTTC	CASSPPGTSGREQYF	-	TRBV28	TRBJ2-7	TRBD2
TGTGCCAGTAGGAGAACAGAAGACTATGGCTACACCTTC	CASRRTEDYGYTF	-	TRBV19	TRBJ1-2	-
TGTGCCAGCAGCGTAGGTATTAGCGGGTCGAGCTCCTACAATGAGCAGTTCTTC	CASSVGISGSSSYNEQFF	-	TRBV9	TRBJ2-1	TRBD2
TGTGCCAGCAGCGACGCTAAGCGACAGGGGGCCTCCTACGAGCAGTACTTC	CASSDAKRQGASYEQYF	-	TRBV21-1	TRBJ2-7	-